The 20 T cell receptor beta chains in this list originate from one sample, sequenced in a study of T cells after yellow fever vaccination. TCRdb re-called the 5' RACE reads through MiXCR, storing one row per CDR3 protein. The sample has some 560,000 distinct CDR3 sequences, around 16% seen once. The sample consisted of PBMCs, taken 5 to 6 days after the first yellow fever vaccination. All receptors derive from a young man who received the YFV17D yellow fever vaccine.

This clonotype was seen only a few times. The CDR3: CASSLGLAGGWGTDTQYF. CDR3 nucleotide sequence: TGTGCCAGCAGCTTAGGACTAGCGGGGGGCTGGGGCACAGATACGCAGTATTTT. The genes are TRBV7-6 and TRBJ2-3; 13 bases match TRBD2. The ends lost 1 base at V and 1 base at J; junction bases unmatched: 5. The CDR3 runs to 18 residues. Per the germline V gene, CDR1 is SGHVS and CDR2 is FNYEAQ.

Many counts were recorded for this clonotype. This chain connects TRBV20-1 to TRBJ1-2; TRBD1 matches 8 bases. With 3 bases clipped from V and 3 bases from J, the junction kept 9 bases outside the gene matches. Germline loops: CDR1 DFQATT, CDR2 SNEGSKA (reference sequence). This CDR3 contains 15 residues. The CDR3 is CSARGTGKFYYGYTF. In DNA, the CDR3 is TGCAGTGCTAGGGGGACAGGCAAGTTCTACTATGGCTACACCTTC.

This clonotype came up a few times. The chain recombines TRBV4-3 with TRBJ2-2, with 11 bases lining up with TRBD1. The CDR3 runs 17 residues. Germline assignment: CDR1 LGHNA and CDR2 YSLEER. With V trimmed by 4 bases and J by 7 bases, 11 bases remained unmatched. CDR3 sequence (DNA): TGCGCCAGCAGCCGCCCTCTTGGACAGGGGGCGCGCGGGGAGCTGTTTTTT. Encoded protein: CASSRPLGQGARGELFF.

Written as DNA, the CDR3 is TGCAGTGCTAGACGTGGACAGGGGATAAGAGAAAAACTGTTTTTT. Its translation: CSARRGQGIREKLFF. This chain joins TRBV20-1 and TRBJ1-4, with 9 bases fitting TRBD1. With V trimmed by 2 bases and J by 8 bases, 9 bases remained unmatched. Per germline, CDR1 DFQATT and CDR2 SNEGSKA (reference sequence). This CDR3 has 15 amino acids.

This chain joins TRBV5-1 and TRBJ2-5, with 13 bases lining up with TRBD2. Germline-derived CDR1 and CDR2 are SGHRS and YFSETQ. CDR3 length: 18 amino acids. Trimming removed 4 bases from V and 2 bases from J; junction bases left unmatched: 11. The CDR3 region has the DNA TGCGCCAGCAGCACTACCGGGACTAGCGGGGTCCGACAAGAGACCCAGTACTTC. This encodes CASSTTGTSGVRQETQYF.

This clonotype was counted between two and nine times. V usage is TRBV7-9 and J usage is TRBJ1-1; 8 bases are a match to TRBD1. The CDR3 loop spans 15 amino acids. Germline V gives CDR1 SEHNR, CDR2 FQNEAQ (reference sequence). The ends lost 6 bases at V and 11 bases at J; junction bases unmatched: 17. Here the CDR3 reads CASSPGTGPLLDAFF. The DNA of the CDR3 is TGTGCCAGCAGTCCTGGGACAGGCCCTTTACTGGACGCTTTCTTT.

The CDR3 nucleotides read TGTGCCAGCAGACTACAGGGTACCTCCTACGAGCAGTACTTC. Translation: CASRLQGTSYEQYF. The V gene is TRBV6-1, the J gene TRBJ2-7, with a possible D match to TRBD1 (6 bases). The CDR3 contains 14 residues. The V end was cut by 6 bases, the J end by 0 bases, with 12 bases between. Germline lookup yields CDR1 MNHNS and CDR2 SASEGT.

The chain links TRBV7-8 to TRBJ2-7; the D gene is possibly TRBD1 (6 bases). The germline V and J ends were trimmed by 1 base and 4 bases, with 11 bases remaining between them. The CDR3 runs 14 residues. Per germline, CDR1 SGHVS and CDR2 FQNEAQ. The CDR3 DNA is TGTGCCAGCAGCTTAGACAGGGCAGCTTACGAGCAGTACGTC. Amino acids: CASSLDRAAYEQYV.

The rearrangement joins TRBV7-9 to TRBJ2-5; TRBD1 matches at 8 bases. Per germline, CDR1 SEHNR and CDR2 FQNEAQ (reference sequence). This CDR3 is 13 amino acids long. The junction had 4 bases not matched to a gene; V was cut back by 5 bases and J by 5 bases. CDR3 sequence reads: CASSVNRGETQYF. The CDR3 bases are TGTGCCAGCAGCGTCAACAGGGGGGAGACCCAGTACTTC.

This clonotype was seen only a few times. CDR3 protein: CASSAGTGTSYEQYV. The CDR3 bases are TGTGCCAGCAGCGCCGGGACAGGGACTTCCTACGAGCAGTACGTC. V is TRBV27 and J is TRBJ2-7; TRBD1 agrees at 9 bases. CDR1 and CDR2 (germline): MNHEY, SMNVEV (reference sequence). The CDR3 has 15 amino acids. V lost 6 bases, J lost 1 base, and 7 bases stayed unmatched.

The rearrangement uses TRBV20-1 and TRBJ1-5; 10 positions agree with TRBD1. This CDR3 is built from 13 residues. CDR1 is DFQATT and CDR2 is SNEGSKA in the germline V gene (reference sequence). Trimming at V came to 5 bases and at J to 4 bases, leaving 2 bases not matched to a gene. The CDR3 is CSARDRGNQPQHF. The CDR3 DNA sequence: TGCAGTGCTCGGGACAGGGGAAATCAGCCCCAGCATTTT.

The table lists this clonotype with a few counts. The chain is built from TRBV6-1 and TRBJ2-3; TRBD2 matches 10 bases. V was pared by 5 bases and J by 2 bases, with 7 bases of the junction left unmatched. Germline V gene sequence: CDR1 MNHNS, CDR2 SASEGT. The CDR3 is 16 amino acids. CDR3 amino acids: CASSRTGTSATDTQYF. The CDR3 bases are TGTGCCAGCAGTAGGACCGGGACTAGCGCCACAGATACGCAGTATTTT.

This clonotype was seen at least ten times. The CDR3 here is CASSAGQGSSYNEQFF. The CDR3 bases are TGCGCCAGCAGCGCGGGACAGGGGAGCTCCTACAATGAGCAGTTCTTC. The gene calls are TRBV5-1 and TRBJ2-1; 10 bases fit TRBD1. The germline V gene encodes CDR1 SGHRS and CDR2 YFSETQ. V shed 4 bases and J 0 bases; nucleotides not matched to a gene: 4. This CDR3 has 16 amino acids. Full variable domain (outside the CDR3, taken from reference TRBV5-1 and TRBJ2-1): KAGVTQTPRYLIKTRGQQVTLSCSPISGHRSVSWYQQTPGQGLQFLFEYFSETQRNKGNFPGRFSGRQFSNSRSEMNVSTLELGDSALYLCASSAGQGSSYNEQFFGPGTRLTVL.

In this sample, this clonotype turned up many times. The chain links TRBV12-3 or TRBV12-4 to TRBJ1-4, with 8 bases matching TRBD1. The CDR3 totals 16 residues. Germline trimming cut 6 bases from V and 7 bases from J; bases unmatched to any gene: 13. The CDR3 loop is CASSFSETGEGEKLFF. In nucleotides, the CDR3 is TGTGCCAGCAGCTTCAGCGAGACAGGGGAGGGTGAAAAACTGTTTTTT.

This clonotype was observed a handful of times. This chain uses TRBV18 with TRBJ2-7; 7 nucleotides line up with TRBD2. Germline loops: CDR1 KGHSH, CDR2 LQKENI. The CDR3 totals 13 residues. The ends lost 0 bases at V and 5 bases at J; junction bases unmatched: 1. The CDR3 DNA sequence: TGTGCCAGCTCACCACCGGGAGGGGACGAGCAGTACGTC. It yields the protein CASSPPGGDEQYV.

The rearrangement joins TRBV4-3 to TRBJ2-3; D not certain. The germline V and J ends were trimmed by 0 bases and 2 bases, with 15 bases remaining between them. Germline values: CDR1 LGHNA, CDR2 YSLEER. This CDR3 has 17 residues. The CDR3 sequence is CASSQDHARELTDTQYF. The CDR3 nucleotides read TGCGCCAGCAGCCAAGACCATGCTAGAGAACTCACAGATACGCAGTATTTT.

This clonotype was observed a few times. V is TRBV7-2 and J is TRBJ1-4; possible D gene TRBD1, 6 bases. The V end lost 3 bases, the J end lost 7 bases, and 15 bases lay between the germline ends. The V gene's germline CDR1 is SGHTA and CDR2 FQGNSA. CDR3 length: 15 residues. CDR3 residues: CASSFGGSMSEKLFF. The CDR3 nucleotides read TGTGCCAGCAGCTTTGGGGGCAGCATGAGTGAAAAACTGTTTTTT.

This clonotype was seen a handful of times. The chain is built from TRBV20-1 and TRBJ2-3; 7 bases line up with TRBD2. The junction had 7 bases not matched to a gene; V was cut back by 1 base and J by 6 bases. The CDR3 contains 14 residues. From germline, CDR1 is DFQATT and CDR2 SNEGSKA (reference sequence). The CDR3 reads CSARVLAGVDTQYF. The DNA for the CDR3 is TGCAGTGCTAGAGTACTGGCGGGGGTGGATACGCAGTATTTT.

V and J are TRBV6-1 and TRBJ2-5; D tentatively reads TRBD1 or TRBD2 (5 bases each). The CDR3 has 14 residues. V was pared by 2 bases and J by 0 bases, with 7 bases between. Germline-derived CDR1 and CDR2 are MNHNS and SASEGT. CDR3 sequence (DNA): TGTGCCAGCAGTGAATGGGACGACCAAGAGACCCAGTACTTC. Translation: CASSEWDDQETQYF.

The gene calls are TRBV5-6 and TRBJ2-1; weak D call: TRBD2 (6 bases). Looked up from germline, CDR1 is SGHDT and CDR2 is YYEEEE. V was clipped by 2 bases and J by 14 bases, with 11 bases between them. The CDR3 sequence is 11 residues long. The DNA for the CDR3 is TGTGCCAGCAGCTTCGGGAGCTCTAAGTTCTTC. This encodes CASSFGSSKFF.